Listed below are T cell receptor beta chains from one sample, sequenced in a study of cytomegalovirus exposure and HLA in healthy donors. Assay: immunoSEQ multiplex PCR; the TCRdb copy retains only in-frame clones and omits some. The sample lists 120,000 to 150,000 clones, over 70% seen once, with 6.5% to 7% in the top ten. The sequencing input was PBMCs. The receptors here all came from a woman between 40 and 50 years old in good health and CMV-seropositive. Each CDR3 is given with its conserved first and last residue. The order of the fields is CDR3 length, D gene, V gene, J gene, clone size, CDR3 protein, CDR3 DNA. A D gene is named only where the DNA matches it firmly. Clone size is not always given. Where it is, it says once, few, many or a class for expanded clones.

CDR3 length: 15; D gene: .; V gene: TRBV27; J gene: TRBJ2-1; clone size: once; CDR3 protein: CASSLRGTSYNEQFF; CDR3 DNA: TGTGCCAGCAGTTTACGCGGGACCAGTTATAATGAGCAGTTCTTC
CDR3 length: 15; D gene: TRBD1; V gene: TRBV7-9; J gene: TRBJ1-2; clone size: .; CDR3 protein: CASSSPTGTWGGYTF; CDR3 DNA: TGTGCCAGCAGCTCCCCGACAGGGACCTGGGGGGGCTACACCTTC
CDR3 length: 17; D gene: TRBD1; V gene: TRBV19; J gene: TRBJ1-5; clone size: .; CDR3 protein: CASSISTGTGSNQPQHF; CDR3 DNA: TGTGCCAGTAGTATAAGTACCGGGACAGGGAGCAATCAGCCCCAGCATTTT
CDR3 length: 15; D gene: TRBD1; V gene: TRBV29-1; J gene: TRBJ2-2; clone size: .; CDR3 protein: CSVYRTGGNTGELFF; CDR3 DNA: TGCAGCGTTTATAGGACAGGGGGAAACACCGGGGAGCTGTTTTTT
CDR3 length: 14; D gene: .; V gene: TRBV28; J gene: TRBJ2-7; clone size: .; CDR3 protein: CASSLWQGGYEQYF; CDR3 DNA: TGTGCCAGCAGTTTATGGCAGGGCGGCTACGAGCAGTACTTC
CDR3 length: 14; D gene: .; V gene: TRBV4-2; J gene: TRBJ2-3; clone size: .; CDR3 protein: CASSQDRGTDTQYF; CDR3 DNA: TGTGCCAGCAGCCAAGATAGGGGGACAGATACGCAGTATTTT
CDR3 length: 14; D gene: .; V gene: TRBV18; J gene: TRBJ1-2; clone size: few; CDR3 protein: CASSPQGELVGYTF; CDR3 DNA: TGTGCCAGCTCACCACAGGGGGAATTAGTTGGCTACACCTTC
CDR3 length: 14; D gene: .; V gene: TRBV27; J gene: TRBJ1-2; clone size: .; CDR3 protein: CASSLGGGLYGYTF; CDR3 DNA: TGTGCCAGCAGTTTAGGGGGGGGGCTCTATGGCTACACCTTC
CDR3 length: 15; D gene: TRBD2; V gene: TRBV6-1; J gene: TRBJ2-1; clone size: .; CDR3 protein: CASSGTAAGGPGMFF; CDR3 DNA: TGTGCCAGCAGCGGGACTGCAGCGGGGGGGCCAGGGATGTTCTTC
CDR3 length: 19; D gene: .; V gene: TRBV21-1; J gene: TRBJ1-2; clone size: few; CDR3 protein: CASSKSLLDGGFINYGYTF; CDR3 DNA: TGTGCCAGCAGCAAATCGTTACTGGACGGGGGATTTATTAACTATGGCTACACCTTC
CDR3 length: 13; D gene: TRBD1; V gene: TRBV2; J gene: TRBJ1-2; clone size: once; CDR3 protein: CAGGQGEYYGYTF; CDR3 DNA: TGTGCGGGGGGCCAGGGGGAGTACTATGGCTACACCTTC
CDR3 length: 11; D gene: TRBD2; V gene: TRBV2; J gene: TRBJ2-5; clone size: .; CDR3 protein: CASTFSREQYF; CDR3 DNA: TGTGCCAGCACGTTCTCGCGGGAGCAGTACTTC